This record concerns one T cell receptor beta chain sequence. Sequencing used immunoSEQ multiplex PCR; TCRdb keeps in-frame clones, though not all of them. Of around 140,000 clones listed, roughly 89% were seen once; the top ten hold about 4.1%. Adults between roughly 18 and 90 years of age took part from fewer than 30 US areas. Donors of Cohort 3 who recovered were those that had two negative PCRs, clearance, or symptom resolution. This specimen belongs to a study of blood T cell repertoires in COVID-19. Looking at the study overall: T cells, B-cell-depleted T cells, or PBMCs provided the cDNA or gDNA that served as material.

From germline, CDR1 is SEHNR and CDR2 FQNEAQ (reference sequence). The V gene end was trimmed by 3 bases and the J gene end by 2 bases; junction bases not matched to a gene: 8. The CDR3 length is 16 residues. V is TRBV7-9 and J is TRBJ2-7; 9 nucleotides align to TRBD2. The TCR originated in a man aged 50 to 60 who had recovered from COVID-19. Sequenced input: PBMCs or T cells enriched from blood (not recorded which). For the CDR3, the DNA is TGTGCCAGCAGCTTGTCCGGGACTAGCCAGCCCTACGAGCAGTACTTC. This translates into CASSLSGTSQPYEQYF.